This T cell receptor beta chain was captured by sequencing in a study of blood T cells in healthy people across ages. The germline V gene has CDR1 SGHAT and CDR2 FQNNGV. The CDR3 has 14 amino acids. Trimming took 4 bases from V and 8 from J, leaving 14 bases between them. Every donor gave 9 to 10 milliliters of peripheral blood. This clonotype was counted a few times. Next came a second PCR, run for about 6 to 12 cycles, which used a sample-barcoded 5' primer along with a J-beta primer mix. A 12-random-nucleotide template-switch adaptor tagged each cDNA molecule. In TCRdb, the 5' RACE reads were re-called with MiXCR into one record per CDR3 protein. The sample includes under 1,100,000 distinct CDR3 sequences, roughly 24% of them seen just once. The same sample was also used in a study of T cells of mothers and their children.

Sequencing input: blood. The rearrangement links TRBV11-2 to TRBJ1-4; no clear D gene. This TCR was recovered from a girl aged 2 to 9 in good health. CDR3 coding DNA: TGTGCCAGCAGCTGGGGAAGTAGACCCGAAAAACTGTTTTTT. Translated: CASSWGSRPEKLFF.